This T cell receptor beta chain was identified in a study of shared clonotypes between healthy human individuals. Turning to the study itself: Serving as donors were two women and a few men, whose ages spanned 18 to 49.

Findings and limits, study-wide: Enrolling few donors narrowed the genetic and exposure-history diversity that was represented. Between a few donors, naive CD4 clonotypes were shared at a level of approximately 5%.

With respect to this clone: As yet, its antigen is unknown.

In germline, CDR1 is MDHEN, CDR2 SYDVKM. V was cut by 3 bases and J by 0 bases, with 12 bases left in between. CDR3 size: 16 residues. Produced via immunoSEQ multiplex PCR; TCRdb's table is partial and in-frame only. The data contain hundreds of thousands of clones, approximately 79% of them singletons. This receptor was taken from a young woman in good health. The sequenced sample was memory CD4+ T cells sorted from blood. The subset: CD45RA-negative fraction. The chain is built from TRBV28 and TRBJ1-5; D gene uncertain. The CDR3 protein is CASSLGGLYSNQPQHF. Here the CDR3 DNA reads TGTGCCAGCAGTTTGGGCGGATTGTATAGCAATCAGCCCCAGCATTTT. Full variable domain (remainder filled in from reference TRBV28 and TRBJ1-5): DVKVTQSSRYLVKRTGEKVFLECVQDMDHENMFWYRQDPGLGLRLIYFSYDVKMKEKGDIPEGYSVSREKKERFSLILESASTNQTSMYLCASSLGGLYSNQPQHFGDGTRLSIL.